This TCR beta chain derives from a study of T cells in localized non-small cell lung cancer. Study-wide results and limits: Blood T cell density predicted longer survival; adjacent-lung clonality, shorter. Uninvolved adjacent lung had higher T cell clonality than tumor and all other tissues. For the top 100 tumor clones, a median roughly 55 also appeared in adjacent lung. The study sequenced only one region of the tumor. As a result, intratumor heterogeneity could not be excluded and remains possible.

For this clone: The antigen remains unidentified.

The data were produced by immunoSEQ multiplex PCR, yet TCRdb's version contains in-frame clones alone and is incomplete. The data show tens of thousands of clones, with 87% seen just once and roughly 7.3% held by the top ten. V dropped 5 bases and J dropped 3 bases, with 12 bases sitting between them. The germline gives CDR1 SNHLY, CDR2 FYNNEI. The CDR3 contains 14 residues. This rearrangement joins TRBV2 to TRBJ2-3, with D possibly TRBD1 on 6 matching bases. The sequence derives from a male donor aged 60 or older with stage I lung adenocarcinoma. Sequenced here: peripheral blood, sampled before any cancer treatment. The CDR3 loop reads CASSLGQRTDTQYF. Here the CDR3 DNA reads TGTGCCAGCAGTCTAGGACAGAGGACAGATACGCAGTATTTT.